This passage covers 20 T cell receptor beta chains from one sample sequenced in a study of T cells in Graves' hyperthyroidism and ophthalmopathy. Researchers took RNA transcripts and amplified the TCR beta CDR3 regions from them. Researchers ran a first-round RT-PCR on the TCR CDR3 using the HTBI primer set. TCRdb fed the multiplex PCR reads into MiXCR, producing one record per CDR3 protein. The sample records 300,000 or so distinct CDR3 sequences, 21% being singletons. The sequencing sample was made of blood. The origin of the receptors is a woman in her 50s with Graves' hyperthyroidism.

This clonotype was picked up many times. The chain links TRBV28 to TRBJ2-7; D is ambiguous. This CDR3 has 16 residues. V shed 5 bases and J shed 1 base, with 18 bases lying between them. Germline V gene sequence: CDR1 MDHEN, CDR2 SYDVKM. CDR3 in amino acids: CASSLHFVARSYEQYF. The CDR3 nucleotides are TGTGCCAGCAGTCTACATTTTGTAGCCAGGTCCTACGAGCAGTACTTC.

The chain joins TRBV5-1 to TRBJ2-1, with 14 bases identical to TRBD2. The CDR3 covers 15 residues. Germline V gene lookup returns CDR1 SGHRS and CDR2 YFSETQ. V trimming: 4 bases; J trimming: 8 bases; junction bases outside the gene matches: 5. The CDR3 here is CASSIGTSGSDEQFF. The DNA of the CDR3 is TGCGCCAGCAGCATCGGGACTAGCGGGAGTGATGAGCAGTTCTTC.

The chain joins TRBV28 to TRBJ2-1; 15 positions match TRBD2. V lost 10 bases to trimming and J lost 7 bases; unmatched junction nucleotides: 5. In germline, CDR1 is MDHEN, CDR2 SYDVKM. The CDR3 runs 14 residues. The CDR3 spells CATRGTSGRNEQFF. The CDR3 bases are TGTGCCACTCGGGGGACTAGCGGGAGGAATGAGCAGTTCTTC. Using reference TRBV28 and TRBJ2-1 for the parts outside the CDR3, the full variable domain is DVKVTQSSRYLVKRTGEKVFLECVQDMDHENMFWYRQDPGLGLRLIYFSYDVKMKEKGDIPEGYSVSREKKERFSLILESASTNQTSMYLCATRGTSGRNEQFFGPGTRLTVL.

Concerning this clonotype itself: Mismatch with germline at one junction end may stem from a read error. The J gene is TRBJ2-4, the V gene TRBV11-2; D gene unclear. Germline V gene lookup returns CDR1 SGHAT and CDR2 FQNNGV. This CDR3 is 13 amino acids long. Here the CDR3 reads CASSLETKNIQYF. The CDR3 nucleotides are TGTGCCAGCAGCCTAGAAACCAAAAACATTCAGTACTTC.

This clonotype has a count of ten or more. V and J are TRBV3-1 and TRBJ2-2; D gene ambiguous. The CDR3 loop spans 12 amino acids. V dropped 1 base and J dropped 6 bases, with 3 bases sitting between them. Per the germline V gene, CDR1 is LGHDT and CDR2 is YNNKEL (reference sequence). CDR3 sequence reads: CASSQGAGELFF. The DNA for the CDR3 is TGTGCCAGCAGCCAAGGGGCCGGGGAGCTGTTTTTT.

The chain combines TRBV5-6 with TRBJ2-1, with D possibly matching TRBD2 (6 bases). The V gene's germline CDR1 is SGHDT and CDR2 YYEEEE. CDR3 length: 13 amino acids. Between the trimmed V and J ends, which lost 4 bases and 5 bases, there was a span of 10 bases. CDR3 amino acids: CASSPGSHNEQFF. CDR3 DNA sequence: TGTGCCAGCAGCCCCGGGAGCCACAATGAGCAGTTCTTC.

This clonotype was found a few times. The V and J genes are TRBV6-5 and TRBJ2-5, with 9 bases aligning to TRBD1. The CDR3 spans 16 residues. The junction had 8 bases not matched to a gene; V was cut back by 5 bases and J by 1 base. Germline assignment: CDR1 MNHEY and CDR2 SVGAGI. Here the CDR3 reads CASSQGPGQGQETQYF. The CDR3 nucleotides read TGTGCCAGCAGTCAAGGGCCGGGACAGGGCCAAGAGACCCAGTACTTC.

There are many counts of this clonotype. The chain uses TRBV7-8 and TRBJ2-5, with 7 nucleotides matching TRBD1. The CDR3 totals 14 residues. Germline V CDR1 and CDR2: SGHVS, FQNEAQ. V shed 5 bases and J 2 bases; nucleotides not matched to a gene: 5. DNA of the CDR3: TGTGCCAGCAGCCGGGGACAGATTCAAGAGACCCAGTACTTC. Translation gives CASSRGQIQETQYF.

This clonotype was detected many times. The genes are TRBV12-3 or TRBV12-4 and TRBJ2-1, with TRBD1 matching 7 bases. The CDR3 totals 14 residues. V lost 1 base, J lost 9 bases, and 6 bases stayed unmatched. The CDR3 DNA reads TGTGCCAGCAGTTTAGGGGGGACAGTCGGTGAGCAGTTCTTC. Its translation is CASSLGGTVGEQFF.

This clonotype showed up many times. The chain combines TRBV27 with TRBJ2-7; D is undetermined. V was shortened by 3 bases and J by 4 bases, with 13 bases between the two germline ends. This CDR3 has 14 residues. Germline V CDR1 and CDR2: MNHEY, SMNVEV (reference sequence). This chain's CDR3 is CASSLTAAQYEQYF. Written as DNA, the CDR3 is TGTGCCAGCAGTTTGACGGCCGCCCAGTACGAGCAGTACTTC.

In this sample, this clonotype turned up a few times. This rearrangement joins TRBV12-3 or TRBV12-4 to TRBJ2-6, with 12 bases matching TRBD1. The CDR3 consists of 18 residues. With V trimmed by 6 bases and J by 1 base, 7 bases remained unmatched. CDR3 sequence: CASSLGTGGFSGANVLTF. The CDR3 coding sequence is TGTGCCAGCAGCTTGGGGACAGGGGGCTTTTCTGGGGCCAACGTCCTGACTTTC.

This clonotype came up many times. This CDR3 is CSAGGTISSYNEQFF. As DNA, the CDR3 is TGCAGTGCTGGGGGGACCATCAGCTCCTACAATGAGCAGTTCTTC. The V gene is TRBV20-1, the J gene TRBJ2-1; a possible D gene is TRBD2 (6 bases). CDR3 length: 15 residues. Germline V gene sequence: CDR1 DFQATT, CDR2 SNEGSKA (reference sequence). V lost 5 bases and J lost 0, with 14 bases in between.

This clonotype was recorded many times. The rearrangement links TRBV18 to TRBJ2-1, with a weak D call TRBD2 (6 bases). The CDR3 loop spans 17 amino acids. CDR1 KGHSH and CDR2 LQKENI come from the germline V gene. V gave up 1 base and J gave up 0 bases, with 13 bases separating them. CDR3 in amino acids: CASSPLVAGSSYNEQFF. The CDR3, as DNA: TGTGCCAGCTCACCACTCGTGGCGGGAAGCTCCTACAATGAGCAGTTCTTC.

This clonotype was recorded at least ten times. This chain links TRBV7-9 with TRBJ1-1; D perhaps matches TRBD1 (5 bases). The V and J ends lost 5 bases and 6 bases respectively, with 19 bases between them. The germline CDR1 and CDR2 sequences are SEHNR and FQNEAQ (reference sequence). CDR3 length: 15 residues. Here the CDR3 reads CASSPDGGRTSEAFF. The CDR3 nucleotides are TGTGCCAGCAGCCCAGATGGGGGTAGGACTTCTGAAGCTTTCTTT.

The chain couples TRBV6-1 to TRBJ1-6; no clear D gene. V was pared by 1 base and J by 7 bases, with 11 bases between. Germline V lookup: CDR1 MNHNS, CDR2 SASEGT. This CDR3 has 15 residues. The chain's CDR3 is CASSEVLRKNSPLHF. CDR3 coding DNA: TGTGCCAGCAGTGAAGTTTTAAGAAAGAATTCACCCCTCCACTTT.

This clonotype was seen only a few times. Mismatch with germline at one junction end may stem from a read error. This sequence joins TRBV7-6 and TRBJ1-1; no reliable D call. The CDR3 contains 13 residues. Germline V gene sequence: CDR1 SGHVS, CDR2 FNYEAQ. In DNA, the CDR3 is TGTACCAGCAACGCTCAGGAGAACACTGAAGCTTTCTTT. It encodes CTSNAQENTEAFF.

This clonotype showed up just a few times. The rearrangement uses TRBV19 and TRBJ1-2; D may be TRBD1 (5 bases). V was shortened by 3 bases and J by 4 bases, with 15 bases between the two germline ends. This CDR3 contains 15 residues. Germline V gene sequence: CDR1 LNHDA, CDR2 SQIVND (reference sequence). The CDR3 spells CASSIGQGGFYGYTF. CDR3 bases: TGTGCCAGTAGTATTGGCCAGGGAGGATTCTATGGCTACACCTTC.

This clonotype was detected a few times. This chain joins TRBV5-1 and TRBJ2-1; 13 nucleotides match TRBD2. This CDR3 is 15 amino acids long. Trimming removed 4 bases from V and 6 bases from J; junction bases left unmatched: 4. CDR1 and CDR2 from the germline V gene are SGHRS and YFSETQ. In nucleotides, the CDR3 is TGCGCCAGCAGCCCTCGGACTAGCGGGAGCAATGAGCAGTTCTTC. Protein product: CASSPRTSGSNEQFF.

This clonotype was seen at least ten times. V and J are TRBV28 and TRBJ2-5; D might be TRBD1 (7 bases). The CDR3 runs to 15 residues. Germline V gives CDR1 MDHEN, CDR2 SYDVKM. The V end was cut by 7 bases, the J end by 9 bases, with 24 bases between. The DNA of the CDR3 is TGTGCCAGCATCCCGAGGAGGGGGCCCATAGGGTCCCAGTACTTC. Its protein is CASIPRRGPIGSQYF.

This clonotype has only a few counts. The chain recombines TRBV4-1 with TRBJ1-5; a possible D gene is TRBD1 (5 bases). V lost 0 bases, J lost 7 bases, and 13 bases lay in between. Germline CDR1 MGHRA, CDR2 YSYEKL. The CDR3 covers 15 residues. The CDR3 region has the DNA TGCGCCAGCAGCCAAGATGGGCAGACAGTACAGCCCCAGCATTTT. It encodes CASSQDGQTVQPQHF.